This entry describes one TCR beta chain. Produced via immunoSEQ multiplex PCR; TCRdb's table is partial and in-frame only. The table includes about 64,000 clones, roughly four fifths detected once. This entry comes from a study of OX40 agonist ivuxolimab in advanced cancers. CDR1 SQVTM and CDR2 ANQGSEA come from the germline V gene. CDR3 length: 14 residues. The V segment lost 4 bases and the J segment 2 bases; nucleotides outside the gene matches: 8. The sequence was collected from an adult with an advanced solid tumor such as melanoma, head and neck, liver or kidney cancer. Sequencing used CD4+ or CD8+ T cells sorted from blood, obtained in a trial of the OX40 agonist ivuxolimab. V and J are TRBV29-1 and TRBJ2-7; TRBD2 aligns across 7 bases. CDR3 amino acids: CSVALAAAPYEQYF. The DNA for the CDR3 is TGCAGCGTTGCCCTAGCGGCTGCGCCCTACGAGCAGTACTTC.